This T cell receptor (beta chain) stems from a study of siplizumab effects on memory and regulatory T cells (dated by TCRdb to the late 2010s). As for the study more broadly: The effect of the anti-CD2 antibody siplizumab on alloreactive T-cell subsets was examined in allogeneic mixed lymphocyte reactions constructed from human PBMCs. What the authors observed across the whole study: The cumulative frequency of alloreactive sequences that could be traced back to unstimulated CD4+ memory T cells was significantly reduced by siplizumab. For roughly 75-97% of proliferating CD4+ or CD8+ clones, no naive or memory phenotype could be assigned. Greater diversity appeared to be present in unstimulated naive T cells than in memory T cells, and a substantial contribution to the alloresponse seemed to be made by naive cells. Whether proliferating Tregs from siplizumab cultures actually had suppressive function was not functionally confirmed. Among mappable alloreactive CD4+ clones, an average Treg-derived fraction of about 70% was observed with siplizumab, compared with less than 35% in control reactions. Because sequences at frequencies below about 10^-5 were poorly captured, only a minor fraction of alloreactive clones could be mapped back to unstimulated subsets.

TCRbeta CDR3 sequencing was performed on sorted unstimulated T cells and on proliferating T cells recovered from mixed lymphocyte reactions. Fresh whole blood from ten HLA-typed healthy donors was used as the source from which PBMCs were isolated. To map where alloreactive clones came from, CD4+ regulatory T cells in the unstimulated state were FACS-sorted. To prepare the library, the immunoSEQ multiplex PCR assay was applied. The deep sequencing platform assayed some 98,000 TCR templates per sample. Genomic DNA extracted from sorted T cells was used for TCRbeta CDR3 sequencing. The source study handled its data this way. The R programming language was used for clonal analysis of TCRbeta CDR3 data. Alloreactive CD4+ and CD8+ clones were identified by comparing unstimulated samples to CFSE-low samples taken after the reaction. Alloreactive CD4+ clones were assigned to regulatory or non-regulatory origin by matching sequences to sorted unstimulated Treg and non-Treg repertoires. TCRdb limited this immuneACCESS table to in-frame rearrangements with V and J called. A share of clones is missing; checked studies link under half to unresolved V genes, and the rest is unexplained. The DNA was the basis for D and trimming; V, J and clone size are from that table. The sample records tens of thousands of clones, roughly 87% of which are singletons. Roughly 1.4% of the sample is taken by the ten largest.

From the cysteine through the phenylalanine, the CDR3 covers 11 amino acids. CDR3 DNA is the only sequence kept; it has 33 bases, read in frame from the first base. The junction shows trimming of 2 bases on V and 7 bases on J, plus 6 bases between the germline ends. The germline V gene provides CDR1 SGHDT and CDR2 YYEEEE. Worth noting for this clone: Its antigen is not yet known. Per-base qualities were not stored, and no clone one base away is much larger.

Input material: Tregs sorted from blood. This receptor was taken from a human donor in good health. The chain couples TRBV5-6 to TRBJ1-2; the D gene remains uncertain. At the DNA level, the sequence is TGTGCCAGCAGCTTTGACGTTGGCTACACCTTC. It is translated as CASSFDVGYTF.